This T cell receptor beta chain was captured by sequencing in a study of identical twins (dated by TCRdb to the mid-2010s). For the wider study: To test whether fetal clonotypes persist, this study deep-sequenced TCR alpha and beta repertoires from monozygotic twins, from unrelated adults of various ages, and from cord blood. To rule out contamination, replicate twin experiments were performed at different times with different library preparation protocols. Results and caveats for the whole study, not just this receptor: Recombination models systematically underestimated out-of-frame TCR alpha sharing in monozygotic twins but agreed with sharing between unrelated individuals. Excess twin sharing in beta out-of-frame sequences was weaker because fewer shared sequences lowered the signal-to-noise ratio. Conclusions relied on cross-sectional statistical analysis, since the same donors could not be followed over many years. Zero-insertion analyses could be partly confounded by invariant T cells such as MAIT and iNKT, although diverse VJ usage argued against such confounding for most clonotypes. Fewer insertions were carried by abundant cord blood beta clonotypes; a weaker similar trend was observed in young adult naive repertoires, while no such trend was observed in memory repertoires. Compared with coincidental sharing between unrelated individuals, out-of-frame TCR alpha sequences shared between twins had an excess of sequences with low generation probability.

The library relied on 5' RACE. Instrument used: Illumina HiSeq 2000. Template switching added a universal primer binding site, and the final cDNA carried a unique molecular identifier that allowed TCR cDNA molecules to be counted accurately. First-strand cDNA for TCR alpha and beta chains was synthesized from specific primers in the conserved constant-segment region. To control for contamination, every cDNA library carried two barcodes: a SMART-Mk sample barcode plus Illumina barcodes. TruSeq adapter sequences, together with Illumina sample barcodes, were added in two successive PCR steps. The Illumina HiSeq platform was used with custom primers to sequence TCR alpha and beta cDNA libraries. The authors processed their data as follows. Unique molecular identifiers were extracted from raw reads with MiGEC, and CDR3 positions were determined with MiXCR. Recombination models were inferred per individual with the repgenHMM and IGoR tools using an EM algorithm. Shared clonotype analysis was performed with the tcR package in R, normalizing sharing by the product of cloneset sizes. To study raw recombination without the effects of thymic and clonal selection, out-of-frame nonproductive sequences were analyzed. TCRdb handled the public reads itself, with Q25 trimming in fastp and clone calling in MiXCR, and kept productive beta chains. Each entry is one CDR3 protein sequence, shown with its most common DNA and genes. The authors' filters were not applied to this entry. For this sample the table gives some 500,000 distinct CDR3 sequences, of which 12% to 15% were detected only once. The ten biggest clones cover approximately 0.52% of the sample.

This clonotype has a handful of counts. What this receptor recognizes is not known. No base qualities exist here, and no much larger clone lies one base off it. Every donor in the study was a healthy Caucasian. Three pairs of female monozygotic twins, all aged roughly 18 to 30 years, made up the twin cohort. Positive isolation kits from Invitrogen were used to isolate the CD4+ and CD8+ T cell populations. The V end loses 6 bases and the J end loses 2 bases, and a stretch of 14 bases separates them. Taken from the germline V gene (reference sequence), the CDR1 and CDR2 loops are DFQATT and SNEGSKA. Counted from cysteine to phenylalanine, this CDR3 has 13 amino acids. Solely the CDR3 DNA is kept, with 39 bases framed from the first base. These data are also associated with another study on yellow fever vaccine responses in identical twins. As the second publication notes: The T cell response to vaccination in identical twins was reported by the authors to appear partly convergent and partly personalized. The study precisely tracked vaccine-responding T cell clones in identical twins.

The chain is encoded by TRBV20-1 joined to TRBJ2-7; the D region possibly corresponds to TRBD2 (6 bases align). This clonotype originated in a woman aged 18-30 years in good health. The sample taken for sequencing was CD4+ T cells sorted from blood. For the CDR3, the sequence is CSANSGSAYEQYF. The nucleotide sequence is TGCAGTGCAAACAGCGGGTCGGCCTACGAGCAGTACTTC.